This T cell receptor beta chain was retrieved from a study of blood T cell repertoires in COVID-19 (TCRdb year 2020). Describing the broader study: The collaborator samples originated in the United States, Italy and Spain and spanned the acute and convalescent phases of COVID-19. The prospective study material was composed of cDNA or gDNA derived from T cells, B-cell-depleted T cells, or PBMCs. The dataset comprised deeply sampled blood TCRbeta repertoires from subjects exposed to, actively infected with, or recovered from COVID-19. The repertoires were made available in a free public database intended to serve as a resource for research on the immune response to SARS-CoV-2. Samples came from the ongoing ImmuneRACE study (first 160 participants) plus 1,254 subjects from 6 global collaborators. Nearly every sample came with metadata listing a de-identified subject ID, COVID-19 status, age in years and sex. Where HLA class I and class II types were available, the types were taken from metadata supplied by the sample provider, not from assay-based typing. Beyond this particular receptor, the publication reports: The amount of clinical and demographic metadata varied by source and participant and was provided uncurated.

TCRbeta CDR3 regions were amplified from genomic DNA by means of the immunoSEQ Assay, a bias-controlled multiplex PCR. On the study's bioinformatics: Within the assay, amplification of reference gene primers was used to estimate how many nucleated cells each sample contained. To quantify the absolute abundance of each unique TCRbeta CDR3 rearrangement, sequence reads were collapsed and filtered. For each sample, productive Simpson clonality was calculated as the square root of Simpson's diversity index over productive rearrangements. The table was pulled from immuneACCESS by TCRdb, which kept in-frame rearrangements only. Such tables lose some clones; where checked, under half of the loss comes from unresolved V genes, and the rest has no known cause. That table is the source of V, J and clone size, and D and trimming were worked out from the DNA. Counted in this sample were roughly 53,000 clones; roughly 85% of them appeared once. The top ten hold around 2.9% of the sample.

Collaborating institutions collected whole blood in K2EDTA tubes following their own protocols. For TCRbeta analysis, collaborator samples were shipped as frozen whole blood, as isolated PBMCs, or as DNA extracted from either sample type. The germline V gene encodes CDR1 SGDLS and CDR2 YYNGEE. From the cysteine up to the phenylalanine, the CDR3 has a length of 15 residues. CDR3 DNA is the only sequence kept; it has 45 bases, read in frame from the first base. V is reduced by 4 bases and J by 6 bases, leaving a spacing of 16 bases between them. Notes on this clone: Its antigen specificity is not known. No base qualities exist here, and no much larger clone lies one base off it.

Specimen: peripheral blood. This sequence uses TRBV9 and TRBJ2-2, and TRBD2 may be the D gene, going by 6 matching bases. The origin of this receptor is a man aged 80 or over with acute or convalescent COVID-19. The DNA sequence reads TGTGCCAGCAGCCCCCGGGGGTGGCCCGCCGGGGAGCTGTTTTTT. Its coded protein is CASSPRGWPAGELFF. The variable domain in full, with residues beyond the CDR3 obtained from the reference TRBV9 and TRBJ2-2 genes, is DSGVTQTPKHLITATGQRVTLRCSPRSGDLSVYWYQQSLDQGLQFLIQYYNGEERAKGNILERFSAQQFPDLHSELNLSSLELGDSALYFCASSPRGWPAGELFFGEGSRLTVL.